Sequencing of this TCR beta chain was carried out in a study of blood T cells in healthy people across ages. Findings of the study overall: Versus aged donors, long-lived donors had higher diversity and more naive CD4+ cells. Higher naive T cell percentage went strongly together with higher TCR beta diversity. Researchers judged that diversity estimates from one million T cells fell short of true values.

The CDR3 consists of 14 residues. CDR1 is SGHRS and CDR2 is YFSETQ in the germline V gene. Trimming cost V 6 bases and J 4 bases, with 13 bases left between them. This clonotype was counted only a few times. Its cognate antigen is unknown. Together with a sample-barcoded 5' primer, a J-beta primer mix was included in a second PCR lasting 7 to 11 cycles. Using its own MiXCR run on the 5' RACE reads, TCRdb lists one record per CDR3 protein. Of approximately 760,000 distinct CDR3 sequences listed, 25% were seen once; the top ten hold under 9.5%. These data were also filed under a second study, of T cells of mothers and their children.

This clonotype originated in a boy aged 5-17 years in good health. This chain joins TRBV5-1 and TRBJ2-2; the D gene is possibly TRBD1 (6 bases). Sequencing was done on a sample of blood. Here the CDR3 reads CASNIRGITGELFF. In DNA form, the CDR3 reads TGCGCCAGCAACATCAGGGGAATCACCGGGGAGCTGTTTTTT.